This is a list of T cell receptor beta chains from one sample in a study of blood T cells in healthy people across ages. TCRdb independently ran MiXCR on the 5' RACE reads; one entry per CDR3 protein. In the table there are 850,000 to 1,300,000 distinct CDR3 sequences, 35% to 50% of which are singletons. Sequenced sample: blood. Receptors were obtained from a woman aged 60-75 years in good health. The CDR3 runs from the conserved cysteine through the conserved F or W. Each record gives: clone size, D gene, V gene, J gene, CDR3 DNA, CDR3 protein. D genes are given only for firm matches. Clone sizes are given selectively: once, few, many, or a class where the clone is expanded.

size: few
D: TRBD2
V: TRBV28
J: TRBJ2-5
DNA: TGTGCCAGCAGTTTTCCTAGCGGGAGGATCGGCTCGACAATAGAGACCCAGTACTTC
CDR3: CASSFPSGRIGSTIETQYF

size: .
D: .
V: TRBV29-1
J: TRBJ2-5
DNA: TGCAGCGTTGCCGGGACACCTGTCCAAGAGACCCAGTACTTC
CDR3: CSVAGTPVQETQYF

size: .
D: TRBD1
V: TRBV5-6
J: TRBJ2-5
DNA: TGTGCCAGCAGCTTCGGACAGGACGAAGAGACCCAGTACTTC
CDR3: CASSFGQDEETQYF

size: few
D: .
V: TRBV5-5
J: TRBJ2-7
DNA: TGTGCCAGCAGGGCGGACCCGGGGCTCGGCTACGAGCAGTACTTC
CDR3: CASRADPGLGYEQYF

size: .
D: TRBD2
V: TRBV6-2/TRBV6-3
J: TRBJ2-2
DNA: TGTGCCAGCAGTTACTCGGGACTAGCGAGGGAGCTGTTTTTT
CDR3: CASSYSGLARELFF

size: once
D: TRBD1
V: TRBV11-2
J: TRBJ2-2
DNA: TGTGCCAGCAGCTTAGGAGGAGGACAGGGGCGGGCCGGGGAGCTGTTTTTT
CDR3: CASSLGGGQGRAGELFF

size: .
D: .
V: TRBV6-1
J: TRBJ2-6
DNA: TGTGCCAGCAGCCGAGCTGGCCAGCCCTCTGGGGCCAACGTCCTGACTTTC
CDR3: CASSRAGQPSGANVLTF

size: .
D: .
V: TRBV24-1
J: TRBJ1-4
DNA: TGTGCCACCAGTGACGTTTCTCCCGTGAGAGAGTTTTTT
CDR3: CATSDVSPVREFF

size: .
D: TRBD1
V: TRBV5-1
J: TRBJ1-1
DNA: TGCGCCAGCAGCTTGGAGGGGGCTATGAACACTGAAGCTTTCTTT
CDR3: CASSLEGAMNTEAFF

size: .
D: .
V: TRBV12-3/TRBV12-4
J: TRBJ1-5
DNA: TGTGCCAGCAGCCGACAGTACAATCAGCCCCAGCATTTT
CDR3: CASSRQYNQPQHF

size: few
D: .
V: TRBV14
J: TRBJ1-5
DNA: TGTGCCAGCAGCCAAGAAGGGGACCCGGCGGAAACTCGCAATCAGCCCCAGCATTTT
CDR3: CASSQEGDPAETRNQPQHF

size: .
D: .
V: TRBV7-9
J: TRBJ2-7
DNA: TGTGCCAGCAGCTCCACTATGAGCTCCTACAATGAGCAGTACTTC
CDR3: CASSSTMSSYNEQYF

size: once
D: TRBD1
V: TRBV6-5
J: TRBJ2-3
DNA: TGTGCCAGCAGTTATTGGACAGGGGGCTTCTTAGATACGCAGTATTTT
CDR3: CASSYWTGGFLDTQYF

size: .
D: .
V: TRBV10-3
J: TRBJ2-7
DNA: TGTGCCATGGGAGACCGCGACTCCTACGAGCAGTACTTC
CDR3: CAMGDRDSYEQYF

size: .
D: .
V: TRBV6-5
J: TRBJ1-1
DNA: TGTGCCAGCAGCGGGCCTTTGAACACTGAAGCTTTCTTT
CDR3: CASSGPLNTEAFF

size: .
D: .
V: TRBV7-2
J: TRBJ2-7
DNA: TGTGCCAGCAGCGAACAGAAGAGTGAGCAGTACTTC
CDR3: CASSEQKSEQYF

size: .
D: .
V: TRBV9
J: TRBJ2-1
DNA: TGTGCCAGCAGCGTAGGGCGTGGGCGAAACAATGAGCAGTTCTTC
CDR3: CASSVGRGRNNEQFF

size: .
D: TRBD2
V: TRBV28
J: TRBJ2-5
DNA: TGTGCCAGCAGTAACCCGGGACTAGCGGGAGGGCATAACTGGCGAGAGACCCAGTACTTC
CDR3: CASSNPGLAGGHNWRETQYF

size: .
D: TRBD1
V: TRBV27
J: TRBJ2-1
DNA: TGTGCCAGCAAACAGGGGGCCCCCAATGAGCAGTTCTTC
CDR3: CASKQGAPNEQFF

size: few
D: .
V: TRBV29-1
J: TRBJ2-7
DNA: TGCAGCGTTGGGGGGAGTTGGTACAATGAGCAGTACTTC
CDR3: CSVGGSWYNEQYF

size: .
D: TRBD2
V: TRBV20-1
J: TRBJ2-1
DNA: TGCAGTGCTGAAACAGCGGGGGTTTACAATGAGCAGTTCTTC
CDR3: CSAETAGVYNEQFF

size: .
D: TRBD1
V: TRBV12-3/TRBV12-4
J: TRBJ1-1
DNA: TGTGCCAGCAGCTGGGACAGGGGGGACACTGAAGCTTTCTTT
CDR3: CASSWDRGDTEAFF

size: once
D: TRBD2
V: TRBV2
J: TRBJ2-7
DNA: TGTGCCAGCAGGGAGTTACTAGCGGAGACGAATGAGCAGTACTTC
CDR3: CASRELLAETNEQYF

size: .
D: TRBD2
V: TRBV12-3/TRBV12-4
J: TRBJ2-1
DNA: TGTGCCAGCAGCCCACTAGCGGGAGACAATGAGCAGTTCTTC
CDR3: CASSPLAGDNEQFF